This TCR beta chain is drawn from a study of CD8+CD57+ T cells in acquired aplastic anemia. Study overall: Yields of DNA that came from sorted CD4+ and CD8+ cells averaged approximately 3.5 ug.

This clonotype was observed a handful of times. Patients included in sequencing had previously demonstrated CD8+CD57+ cell expansion by flow cytometry. Therapy had not been given to patients before blood sampling. V was shortened by 3 bases and J by 0 bases, with 3 bases between the two germline ends. The CDR3 runs 14 residues. Per germline, CDR1 SNHLY and CDR2 FYNNEI. The template for TCR beta VDJ and CDR3 sequence profiling was genomic DNA. MiXCR, run by TCRdb on the reads, gives a single entry per CDR3 protein. The sample holds roughly 180,000 distinct CDR3 sequences, 45% to 60% seen once. The chain couples TRBV2 to TRBJ2-6; D not resolved. This clonotype was obtained from a human donor with aplastic anemia. The sequenced sample consisted of sorted CD4+, CD8+, or CD8+CD57+ T cells (not recorded which) from PBMCs. CDR3 DNA: TGTGCCAGCAGTGACGACTCTGGGGCCAACGTCCTGACTTTC. Translation gives CASSDDSGANVLTF.